These T cell receptor beta chains were read from a single sample in a study of T cell responses to AZD1222 COVID-19 vaccine. This table comes from immunoSEQ multiplex PCR, and its TCRdb copy is limited to in-frame clones, with some not included. The sample yields 150,000 to 180,000 clones, about 90% seen once. The specimen was peripheral blood, collected on day 0 of MenACWY control vaccination. The receptor source for this set is an adult in good health. Each CDR3 is given with its conserved first and last residue.

cdr3_length: 16; v_call: TRBV7-2; j_call: TRBJ1-4; cdr3_aa: CASSFKLTGINEKLFF
cdr3_length: 15; v_call: TRBV19; j_call: TRBJ1-6; cdr3_aa: CASSPRGQVASPLHF
cdr3_length: 14; v_call: TRBV29-1; j_call: TRBJ2-1; cdr3_aa: CSGDLMGQGSGQFF
cdr3_length: 14; v_call: TRBV4-1; j_call: TRBJ2-7; cdr3_aa: CASSQEVGTYEQYF
cdr3_length: 13; v_call: TRBV10-3; j_call: TRBJ2-5; cdr3_aa: CAIQGGPGETQYF
cdr3_length: 13; v_call: TRBV12-3/TRBV12-4; j_call: TRBJ1-2; cdr3_aa: CASSFQGRDGYTF
cdr3_length: 13; v_call: TRBV6-5; j_call: TRBJ1-1; cdr3_aa: CASRNNRDTEAFF
cdr3_length: 14; v_call: TRBV5-1; j_call: TRBJ2-1; cdr3_aa: CASSLTGSYNEQFF
cdr3_length: 15; v_call: TRBV4-3; j_call: TRBJ1-2; cdr3_aa: CASSHRDRGGRGYTF
cdr3_length: 16; v_call: TRBV7-2; j_call: TRBJ2-7; cdr3_aa: CASSLAGAGWSYEQYF
cdr3_length: 14; v_call: TRBV9; j_call: TRBJ1-2; cdr3_aa: CASSVGGRSDGYTF
cdr3_length: 15; v_call: TRBV18; j_call: TRBJ2-1; cdr3_aa: CASSPLSRDLGEQFF